This TCR beta chain was recorded in a study of shared clonotypes between healthy human individuals (dated by TCRdb to 2018 to 2021). In the study overall: The cohort comprised a couple of women and a few men aged 18 to 49 years. For each donor, CD4 naive and CD4 memory were each run on three plates, CD8 naive on two plates, and CD8 memory on one plate. The study deeply sequenced blood TCR repertoires of about 5 healthy adults to estimate repertoire size and the extent of clonotype sharing between individuals. To increase sequencing depth and limit assay-specific biases, TCR repertoire library preparation and sequencing were carried out by different laboratories using diverse techniques. Per donor, leukapheresis produced somewhere between about 0.94 and 8.9 billion PBMCs.

A word on this clone: The specificity of this receptor is unknown. Qualities for individual bases were not recorded, and no much larger clone is one base off. Other DNA sequences in this specimen translate into the identical CDR3.

Measured from the cysteine to the phenylalanine, the CDR3 is 13 residues long. Just CDR3 DNA is preserved here, 39 bases in frame from base 1. Taken from the germline V gene (reference sequence), the CDR1 and CDR2 loops are MNHEY and SMNVEV. Trimming at the junction amounts to 4 bases on V and 2 bases on J, and the germline ends lie 9 bases apart. CD8 naive samples were CD45RO-negative cells positively selected for CCR7, giving a CD45RA+CCR7+ population that excluded TemRA cells. The donors were healthy, HIV-negative adults who had no recently reported acute infections or vaccinations. Every donor was a Caucasian adult living in Nashville, Tennessee, USA. After blood collection by leukapheresis, PBMCs were isolated using Ficoll-Histopaque density gradient centrifugation and then cryopreserved in the vapor phase of liquid nitrogen. Purity and quantity of every magnetically sorted T cell population were checked by analytical flow cytometry. Genomic DNA was isolated from each sorted fraction and quantified by UV absorbance on a Nanodrop 2000c.

Study-wide findings and limitations: Sampling was restricted to blood, and TCR repertoires in tissue are likely to differ from TCR repertoires in blood. Naive subsets generally had larger estimated clonotype richness than memory subsets did. Approximately 4.8% of naive CD4, 3.5% of naive CD8, 2.3% of memory CD4, and around 0.4% of memory CD8 clonotypes were shared across several donors. Higher generation probabilities were observed for clonotypes shared by all four sorted-subset donors than for non-shared clonotypes. Pairwise subsampling indicated that sequencing depth was expected to affect the degree of clonotype sharing among donors. Because the study included only a small number of donors, the genetic and exposure-history diversity represented was limited. Rarefaction of sorted-subset datasets indicated incomplete sequencing despite the large sequencing depth.

Using the deep immunoSEQ assay, multiplex PCR amplified TCR CDR3 regions from genomic DNA. Extracted genomic DNA from each cell subset was spread evenly across all wells of several immunoSEQ 96-well plates, with each plate serving as a replicate. For sorted subsets, roughly 200 ng of genomic DNA, equivalent to roughly 33,000 T cell genomes, went into each replicate PCR. Purified libraries were measured with a Qubit 3.0 fluorometer, size-checked on a Bioanalyzer 2100, and measured again with the KAPA Library Quantification kit. A separate single-read 150-cycle Illumina NextSeq 550 flow cell was used to sequence each immunoSEQ 96-well plate. Per the original workflow: Because only junctional sequences without quality scores were contained in the immunoSEQ output, filtering matching that applied to full-length reads could not be performed. To assign V/J genes and CDR3, sequences were annotated using PyIR, a Python wrapper for IgBLAST v1.9, with IMGT germline references. Reads were removed for weak V/J assignments (E-value above 1e-6), missing CDR3, stop codons, out-of-frame junctions, or ambiguous translated residues. V3J clonotypes were defined by identical inferred V gene, J gene, and CDR3 amino acid sequence. To compute the percentage overlap between repertoires, the number of shared unique clonotypes was divided by the size of the smaller repertoire. Richness of each repertoire was evaluated using RTK rarefaction, the Chao1 estimator, and Recon v2.1 estimates of unobserved clonotypes. Generation probabilities for all TCRbeta clonotypes obtained by the gDNA method from a few donors were computed using OLGA. TCRdb obtained this table from immuneACCESS and retained in-frame rearrangements with V and J assigned. These tables miss some clones; where compared with another copy, unresolved V genes account for less than half of the shortfall, and the remainder is unexplained. V, J and clone size are taken as reported in that table, and D and trimming were inferred from the DNA itself. The sample table holds roughly 1,800,000 clones, of which around 96% were seen once. The top ten hold roughly 1.2% of the sample.

This chain is built from TRBV27 and TRBJ2-7; perhaps TRBD2 is the D gene, with 6 bases matching. The sample was naive CD8+ T cells sorted from blood. Explained via the paper, the cell subset or site label denotes: CD45RA+CCR7+. The receptor was derived from a man in his late teens or twenties in good health. For the CDR3, the sequence is CASSWDSTYEQYF. The sequence in DNA is TGTGCCAGCAGTTGGGACTCCACCTACGAGCAGTACTTC.